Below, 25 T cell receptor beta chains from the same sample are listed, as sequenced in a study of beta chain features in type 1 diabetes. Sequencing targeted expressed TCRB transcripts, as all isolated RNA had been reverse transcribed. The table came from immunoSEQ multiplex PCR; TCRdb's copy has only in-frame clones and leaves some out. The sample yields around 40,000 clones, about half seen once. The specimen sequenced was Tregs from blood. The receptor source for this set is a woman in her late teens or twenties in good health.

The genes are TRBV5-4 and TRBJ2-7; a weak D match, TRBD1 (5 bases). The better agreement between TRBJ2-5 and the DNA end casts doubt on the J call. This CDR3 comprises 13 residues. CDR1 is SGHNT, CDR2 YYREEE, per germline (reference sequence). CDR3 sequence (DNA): TGTGCCAGCAGGGCCCAGGGTTATGAGACCCAGTACTTC. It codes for CASRAQGYETQYF.

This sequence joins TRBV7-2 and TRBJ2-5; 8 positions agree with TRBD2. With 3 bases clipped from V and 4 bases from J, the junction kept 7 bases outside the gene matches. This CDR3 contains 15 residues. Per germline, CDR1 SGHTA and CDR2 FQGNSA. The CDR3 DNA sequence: TGTGCCAGCAGCTTCCAAAGCGGGAGAGGAGAGACCCAGTACTTC. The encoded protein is CASSFQSGRGETQYF. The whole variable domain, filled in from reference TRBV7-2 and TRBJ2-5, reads GAGVSQSPSNKVTEKGKDVELRCDPISGHTALYWYRQSLGQGLEFLIYFQGNSAPDKSGLPSDRFSAERTGGSVSTLTIQRTQQEDSAVYLCASSFQSGRGETQYFGPGTRLLVL.

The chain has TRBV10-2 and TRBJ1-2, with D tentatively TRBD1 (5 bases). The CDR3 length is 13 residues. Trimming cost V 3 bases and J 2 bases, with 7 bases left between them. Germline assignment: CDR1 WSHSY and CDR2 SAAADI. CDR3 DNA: TGCGCCAGCAGTGACAAGGGGAACTATGGCTACACCTTC. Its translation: CASSDKGNYGYTF.

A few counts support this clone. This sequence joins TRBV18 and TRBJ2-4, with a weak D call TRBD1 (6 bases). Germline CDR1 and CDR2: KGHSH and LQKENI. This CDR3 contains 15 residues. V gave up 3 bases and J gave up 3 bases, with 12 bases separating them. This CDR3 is CASSPLGADKNIQYF. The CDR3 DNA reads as TGTGCCAGCTCACCCCTGGGGGCCGACAAAAACATTCAGTACTTC.

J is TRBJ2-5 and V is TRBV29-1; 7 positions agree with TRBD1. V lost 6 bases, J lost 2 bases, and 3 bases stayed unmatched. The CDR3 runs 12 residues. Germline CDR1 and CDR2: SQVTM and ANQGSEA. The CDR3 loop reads CSVLGQQETQYF. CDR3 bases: TGCAGCGTGTTGGGACAGCAAGAGACCCAGTACTTC.

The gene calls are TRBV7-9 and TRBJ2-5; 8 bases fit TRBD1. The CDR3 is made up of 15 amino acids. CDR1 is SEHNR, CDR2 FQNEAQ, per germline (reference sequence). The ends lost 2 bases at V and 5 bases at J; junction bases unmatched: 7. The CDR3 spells CASSLTSGGGETQYF. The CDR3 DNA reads TGTGCCAGCAGCTTAACCTCAGGGGGCGGGGAGACCCAGTACTTC.

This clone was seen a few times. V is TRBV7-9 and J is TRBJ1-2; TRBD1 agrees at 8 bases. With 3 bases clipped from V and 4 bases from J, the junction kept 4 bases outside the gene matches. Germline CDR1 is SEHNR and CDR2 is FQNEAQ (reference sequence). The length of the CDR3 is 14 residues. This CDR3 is CASSLGQVVYGYTF. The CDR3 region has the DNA TGTGCCAGCAGCTTGGGACAGGTTGTCTATGGCTACACCTTC.

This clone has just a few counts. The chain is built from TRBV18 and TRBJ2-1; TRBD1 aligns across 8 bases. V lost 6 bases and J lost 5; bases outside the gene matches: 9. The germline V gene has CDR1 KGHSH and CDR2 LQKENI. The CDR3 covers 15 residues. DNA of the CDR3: TGTGCCAGCTCTGGAGGACAGGGATTAGACAATGAGCAGTTCTTC. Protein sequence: CASSGGQGLDNEQFF.

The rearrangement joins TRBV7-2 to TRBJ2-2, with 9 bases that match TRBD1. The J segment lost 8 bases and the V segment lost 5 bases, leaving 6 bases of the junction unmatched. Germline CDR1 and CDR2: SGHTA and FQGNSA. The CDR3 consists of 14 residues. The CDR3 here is CASSTQGAGGELFF. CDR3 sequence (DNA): TGTGCCAGCAGCACACAGGGGGCAGGTGGGGAGCTGTTTTTT.

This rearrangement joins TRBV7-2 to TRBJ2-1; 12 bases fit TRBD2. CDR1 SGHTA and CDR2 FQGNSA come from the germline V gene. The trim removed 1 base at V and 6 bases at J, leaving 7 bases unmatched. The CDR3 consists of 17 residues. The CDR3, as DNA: TGTGCCAGCAGCTTAGAAGGTCCACTAGCGGGAGGCAATGAGCAGTTCTTC. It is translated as CASSLEGPLAGGNEQFF.

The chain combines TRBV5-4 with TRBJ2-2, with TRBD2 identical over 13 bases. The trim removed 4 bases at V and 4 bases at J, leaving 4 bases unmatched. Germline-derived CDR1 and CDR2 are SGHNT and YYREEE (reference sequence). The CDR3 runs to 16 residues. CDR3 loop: CASSLGLAGVTGELFF. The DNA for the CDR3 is TGTGCCAGCAGCCTTGGACTAGCGGGAGTCACCGGGGAGCTGTTTTTT.

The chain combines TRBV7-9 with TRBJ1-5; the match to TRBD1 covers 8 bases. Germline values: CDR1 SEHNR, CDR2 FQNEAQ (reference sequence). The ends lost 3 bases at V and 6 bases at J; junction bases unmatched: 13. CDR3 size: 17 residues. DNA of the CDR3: TGTGCCAGCAGCTTTCAGGGGTCAGGGGGCGCGGGTCAGCCCCAGCATTTT. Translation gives CASSFQGSGGAGQPQHF.

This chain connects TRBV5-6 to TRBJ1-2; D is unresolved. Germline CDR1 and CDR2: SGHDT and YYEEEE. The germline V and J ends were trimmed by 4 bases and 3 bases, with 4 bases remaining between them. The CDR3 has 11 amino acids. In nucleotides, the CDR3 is TGTGCCAGCAGCCTCGACTATGGCTACACCTTC. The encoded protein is CASSLDYGYTF.

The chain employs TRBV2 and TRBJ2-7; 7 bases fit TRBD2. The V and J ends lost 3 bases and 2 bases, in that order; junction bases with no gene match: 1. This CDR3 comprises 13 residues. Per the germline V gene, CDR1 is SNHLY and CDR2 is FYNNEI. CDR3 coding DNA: TGTGCCAGCAGTGACGGGAGGACCTACGAGCAGTACTTC. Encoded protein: CASSDGRTYEQYF.

The CDR3 spells CSVERGSSHEAFF. In nucleotides, the CDR3 is TGCAGCGTGGAGCGAGGCTCCTCTCATGAAGCTTTCTTT. The rearrangement links TRBV29-1 to TRBJ1-1; no firm D call. The CDR3 has 13 amino acids. V shed 6 bases and J shed 7 bases, with 18 bases lying between them. The germline CDR1 and CDR2 sequences are SQVTM and ANQGSEA.

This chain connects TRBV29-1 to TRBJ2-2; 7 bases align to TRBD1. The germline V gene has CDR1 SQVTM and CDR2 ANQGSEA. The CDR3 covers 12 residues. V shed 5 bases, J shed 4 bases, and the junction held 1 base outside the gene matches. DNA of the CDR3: TGCAGCGTTAACAGGGGCACCGGGGAGCTGTTTTTT. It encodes CSVNRGTGELFF.

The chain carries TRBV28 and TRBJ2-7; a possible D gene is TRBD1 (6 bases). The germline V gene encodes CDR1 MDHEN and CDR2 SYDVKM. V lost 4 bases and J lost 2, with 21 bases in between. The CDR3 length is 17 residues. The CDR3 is CASSYPSQGWGTYEQYF. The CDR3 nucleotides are TGTGCCAGCAGTTACCCCTCACAGGGATGGGGGACCTACGAGCAGTACTTC.

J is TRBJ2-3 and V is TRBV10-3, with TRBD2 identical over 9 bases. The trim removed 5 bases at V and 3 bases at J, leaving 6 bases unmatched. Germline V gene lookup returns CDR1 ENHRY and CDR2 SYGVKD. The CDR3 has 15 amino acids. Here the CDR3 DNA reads TGTGCCATCAGTATTAGCGGGAGTTTAACAGATACGCAGTATTTT. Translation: CAISISGSLTDTQYF.

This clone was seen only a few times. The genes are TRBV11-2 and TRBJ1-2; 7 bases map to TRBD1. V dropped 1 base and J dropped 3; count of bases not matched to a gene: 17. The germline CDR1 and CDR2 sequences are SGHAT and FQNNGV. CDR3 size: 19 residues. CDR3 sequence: CASSLVDLKRGRSDYGYTF. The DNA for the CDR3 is TGTGCCAGCAGCTTAGTTGACCTTAAAAGGGGGCGCTCAGACTATGGCTACACCTTC. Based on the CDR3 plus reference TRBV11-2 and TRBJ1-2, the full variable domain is EAGVAQSPRYKIIEKRQSVAFWCNPISGHATLYWYQQILGQGPKLLIQFQNNGVVDDSQLPKDRFSAERLKGVDSTLKIQPAKLEDSAVYLCASSLVDLKRGRSDYGYTFGSGTRLTVV.

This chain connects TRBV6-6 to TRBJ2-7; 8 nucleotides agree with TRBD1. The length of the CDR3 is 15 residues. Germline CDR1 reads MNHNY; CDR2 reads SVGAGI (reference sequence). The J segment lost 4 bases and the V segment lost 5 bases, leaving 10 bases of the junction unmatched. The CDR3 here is CASSDPPGQAYEQYF. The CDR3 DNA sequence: TGTGCCAGCAGTGACCCCCCGGGACAGGCTTACGAGCAGTACTTC.

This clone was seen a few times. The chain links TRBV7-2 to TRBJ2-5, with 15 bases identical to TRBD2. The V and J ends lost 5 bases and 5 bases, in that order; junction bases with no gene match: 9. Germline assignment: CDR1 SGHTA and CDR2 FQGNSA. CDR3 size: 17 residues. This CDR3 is CASSPWGLAGGRETQYF. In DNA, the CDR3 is TGTGCCAGCAGCCCATGGGGACTAGCGGGAGGCCGGGAGACCCAGTACTTC. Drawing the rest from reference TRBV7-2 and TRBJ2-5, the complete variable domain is GAGVSQSPSNKVTEKGKDVELRCDPISGHTALYWYRQSLGQGLEFLIYFQGNSAPDKSGLPSDRFSAERTGGSVSTLTIQRTQQEDSAVYLCASSPWGLAGGRETQYFGPGTRLLVL.

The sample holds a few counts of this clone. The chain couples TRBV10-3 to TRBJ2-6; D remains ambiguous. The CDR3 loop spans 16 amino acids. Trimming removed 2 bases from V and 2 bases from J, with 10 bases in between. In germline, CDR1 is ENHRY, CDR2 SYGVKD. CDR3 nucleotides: TGTGCCATCAGTGAGGGTACAGATCCTGGGGCCAACGTCCTGACTTTC. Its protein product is CAISEGTDPGANVLTF.

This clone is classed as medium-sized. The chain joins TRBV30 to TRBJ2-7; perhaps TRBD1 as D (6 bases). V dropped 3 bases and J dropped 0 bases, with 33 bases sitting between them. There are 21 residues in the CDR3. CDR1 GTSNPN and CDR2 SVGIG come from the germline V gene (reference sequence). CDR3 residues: CAWRRWPAAGVEVVCSYEQYF. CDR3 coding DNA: TGTGCCTGGAGACGATGGCCGGCGGCAGGGGTGGAGGTAGTGTGCTCCTACGAGCAGTACTTC.

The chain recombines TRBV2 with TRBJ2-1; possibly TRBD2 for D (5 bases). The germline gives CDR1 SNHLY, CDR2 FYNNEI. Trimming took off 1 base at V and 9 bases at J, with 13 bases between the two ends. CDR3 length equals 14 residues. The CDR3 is CASSEGASFGEQFF. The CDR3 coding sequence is TGTGCCAGCAGTGAAGGGGCTAGCTTTGGTGAGCAGTTCTTC.

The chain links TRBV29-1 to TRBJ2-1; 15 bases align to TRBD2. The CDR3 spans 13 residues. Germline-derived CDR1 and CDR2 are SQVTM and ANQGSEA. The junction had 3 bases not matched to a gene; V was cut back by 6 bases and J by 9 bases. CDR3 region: CSVGLAGGGEQFF. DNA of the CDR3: TGCAGCGTGGGACTAGCGGGAGGTGGTGAGCAGTTCTTC.